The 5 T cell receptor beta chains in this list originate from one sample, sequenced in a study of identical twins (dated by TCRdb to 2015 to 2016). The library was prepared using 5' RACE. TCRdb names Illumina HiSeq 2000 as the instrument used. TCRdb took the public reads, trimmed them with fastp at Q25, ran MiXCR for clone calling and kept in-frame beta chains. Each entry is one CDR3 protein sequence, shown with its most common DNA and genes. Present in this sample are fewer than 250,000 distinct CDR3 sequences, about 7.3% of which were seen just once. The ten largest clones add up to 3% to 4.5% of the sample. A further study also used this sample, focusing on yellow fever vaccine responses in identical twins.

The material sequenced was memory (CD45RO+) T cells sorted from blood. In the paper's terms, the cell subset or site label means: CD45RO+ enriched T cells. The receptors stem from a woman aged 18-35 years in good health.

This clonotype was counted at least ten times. CDR3 bases: TGTGCCACCTCGGGCAACGGGCCCTACAATGAGCAGTTCTTC. Protein sequence: CATSGNGPYNEQFF. The gene calls are TRBV24-1 and TRBJ2-1; D not resolved. V was pared by 9 bases and J by 2 bases, with 13 bases between. Germline V gene lookup returns CDR1 KGHDR and CDR2 SFDVKD. The CDR3 sequence is 14 residues long.

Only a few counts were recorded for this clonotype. The DNA for the CDR3 is TGTGCCAGCAGTTATAGGAGAGACACCGGGGAGCTGTTTTTT. This gives the protein CASSYRRDTGELFF. This chain links TRBV6-2 or TRBV6-3 with TRBJ2-2; D gene ambiguous. The germline V gene encodes CDR1 MNHEY and CDR2 SVGEGT. V lost 3 bases to trimming and J lost 3 bases, with 8 bases between them. The length of the CDR3 is 14 residues.

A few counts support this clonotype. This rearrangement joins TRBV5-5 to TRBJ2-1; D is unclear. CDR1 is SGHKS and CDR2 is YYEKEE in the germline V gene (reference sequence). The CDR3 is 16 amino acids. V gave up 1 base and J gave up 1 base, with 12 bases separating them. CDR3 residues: CASSLWDIFSYNEQFF. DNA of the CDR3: TGTGCCAGCAGCTTGTGGGATATCTTTTCCTACAATGAGCAGTTCTTC. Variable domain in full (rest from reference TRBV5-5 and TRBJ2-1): DAGVTQSPTHLIKTRGQQVTLRCSPISGHKSVSWYQQVLGQGPQFIFQYYEKEERGRGNFPDRFSARQFPNYSSELNVNALLLGDSALYLCASSLWDIFSYNEQFFGPGTRLTVL.

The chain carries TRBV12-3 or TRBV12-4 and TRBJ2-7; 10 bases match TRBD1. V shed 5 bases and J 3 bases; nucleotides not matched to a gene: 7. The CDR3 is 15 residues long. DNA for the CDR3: TGTGCCAGCAGTCCATACGGGACAGGGGTCTACGAGCAGTACTTC. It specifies CASSPYGTGVYEQYF.

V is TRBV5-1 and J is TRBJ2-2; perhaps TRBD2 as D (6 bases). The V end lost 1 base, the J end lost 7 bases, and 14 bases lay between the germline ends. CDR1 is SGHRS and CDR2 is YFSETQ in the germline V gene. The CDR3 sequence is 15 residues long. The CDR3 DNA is TGCGCCAGCAGCTTGATGGCGGGGTCCGGCGGGGAGCTGTTTTTT. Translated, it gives CASSLMAGSGGELFF.